Below, one T cell receptor (beta chain) is given with its context. Sequencing used immunoSEQ multiplex PCR; TCRdb keeps in-frame clones, though not all of them. Found here are roughly 120,000 clones, about 80% of them singletons; the top ten hold 5% to 7.5%. V was pared by 7 bases and J by 9 bases, with 10 bases between. Germline V CDR1 and CDR2: MDHEN, SYDVKM. CDR3 length: 11 amino acids. The data were obtained in a study of blood T cell repertoires in COVID-19. Study background: PBMCs, B-cell-depleted T cells, or T cells provided the cDNA or gDNA that made up the material.

The sequenced sample was peripheral blood. This receptor was taken from a man between 65 and 85 years old with acute or convalescent COVID-19. The rearrangement joins TRBV28 to TRBJ2-4; weak D call: TRBD2 (5 bases). The CDR3 bases are TGTGCCAGCAAAGAGGGAATCATTCAGTACTTC. Encoded protein: CASKEGIIQYF.